These 23 T cell receptor beta chains originate from one sample sequenced in a study of vaccination effects on CD4 cells after COVID-19 (dated by TCRdb to the early 2020s). To prepare the library, the immunoSEQ multiplex PCR assay was applied. The immuneACCESS repertoire file appears here via TCRdb, limited to in-frame rearrangements. These files lack a portion of the clones; in checked studies, under half of the deficit traces to unresolved V genes, and the cause of the others is not known. The sample profile shows around 24,000 clones; 81% of them were found once. 5.6% of the sample is taken by the ten largest. In the ViraFEST assay, PBMC were stimulated with viral peptide pools, and antigen-specific CD4+ T cell clonotypes were then identified by expansion using TCR sequencing. After less than 13 days of culture, CD4+ T cells were isolated with the EasySep CD4+ T cell isolation kit. Each participant received two doses of an mRNA SARS-CoV-2 vaccine, either BNT162b2 or mRNA-1273.

Their target antigens are unknown. Sequencing was performed on CD4+ T cells from PBMCs cultured with SARS-CoV-2 spike peptides, taken after COVID-19 vaccination. The cell subset or site tag for this specimen amounts to: SARS-CoV-2 spike overlapping peptide pool stimulation. The receptor set was obtained from a human donor who received a COVID-19 vaccine. Some clones in this sample may be carry-over from other donors' samples.

This clone appeared once. The rearrangement uses TRBV15 and TRBJ1-2; TRBD1 might be the D (6 bases). The CDR3 spans 15 residues. The V end was cut by 0 bases, the J end by 4 bases, with 12 bases between. Germline V gene lookup returns CDR1 LNHNV and CDR2 YYDKDF (reference sequence). The CDR3 coding sequence is TGTGCCACCAGCAGAGATCGGGGGACACCCTATGGCTACACCTTC. Its translation: CATSRDRGTPYGYTF.

The V and J genes are TRBV30 and TRBJ2-3; tentatively, D is TRBD2 (6 bases). CDR1 is GTSNPN and CDR2 is SVGIG in the germline V gene (reference sequence). The CDR3 sequence is 16 residues long. The V end was cut by 4 bases, the J end by 3 bases, with 20 bases between. Here the CDR3 reads CAWTTGPGLATDTQYF. The CDR3 nucleotides are TGTGCCTGGACCACTGGTCCGGGACTCGCGACAGATACGCAGTATTTT.

The chain combines TRBV5-3 with TRBJ1-5; 10 nucleotides line up with TRBD1. TRBV5-3 falls under the ORF class, with uncertain function. This CDR3 is built from 15 residues. The J segment lost 7 bases and the V segment lost 0 bases, leaving 4 bases of the junction unmatched. The CDR3 DNA reads TGTGCCAGAAGCTTGGGACAGGGGGCATCGCAGCCCCAGCATTTT. Its protein product is CARSLGQGASQPQHF.

J is TRBJ1-2 and V is TRBV18; perhaps TRBD1 as D (6 bases). In germline, CDR1 is KGHSH, CDR2 LQKENI. This CDR3 contains 14 residues. Trimming removed 3 bases from V and 5 bases from J, with 13 bases in between. This CDR3 is CASSPGQYNYGYTF. The DNA of the CDR3 is TGTGCCAGCTCACCCGGACAGTACAATTATGGCTACACCTTC.

The V and J genes are TRBV7-9 and TRBJ1-1; D uncertain. This CDR3 is built from 12 residues. Germline CDR1 and CDR2: SEHNR and FQNEAQ (reference sequence). The V and J ends lost 2 bases and 7 bases respectively, with 8 bases between them. The chain's CDR3 is CASSLLQFEAFF. CDR3 nucleotides: TGTGCCAGCAGCTTATTGCAGTTTGAAGCTTTCTTT.

This chain connects TRBV18 to TRBJ1-2; no clear D. Germline-derived CDR1 and CDR2 are KGHSH and LQKENI. Trimming shortened V by 3 bases and J by 4 bases, and 12 bases separated the two germline ends. This CDR3 comprises 14 residues. CDR3 coding DNA: TGTGCCAGCTCACCGAACACTGGGTCCTATGGCTACACCTTC. Encoded protein: CASSPNTGSYGYTF. The variable domain in full, completed from reference TRBV18 and TRBJ1-2, reads NAGVMQNPRHLVRRRGQEARLRCSPMKGHSHVYWYRQLPEEGLKFMVYLQKENIIDESGMPKERFSAEFPKEGPSILRIQQVVRGDSAAYFCASSPNTGSYGYTFGSGTRLTVV.

This chain joins TRBV18 and TRBJ1-2; TRBD1 might be the D (5 bases). The V and J ends lost 2 bases and 3 bases respectively, with 13 bases between them. This CDR3 has 15 residues. Germline V gene data show CDR1 as KGHSH and CDR2 as LQKENI. The CDR3 DNA reads as TGTGCCAGCTCACCAAACGAGGGGCTTGACTATGGCTACACCTTC. Translated: CASSPNEGLDYGYTF.

The gene calls are TRBV24-1 and TRBJ1-5; D is unclear. The CDR3 runs 14 residues. From germline, CDR1 is KGHDR and CDR2 SFDVKD. Trimming took 4 bases from V and 4 from J, leaving 10 bases between them. This CDR3 reads CATSEPAPNQPQHF. The CDR3 nucleotides are TGTGCCACCAGTGAACCGGCCCCGAATCAGCCCCAGCATTTT.

This clone was observed once. J is TRBJ2-5 and V is TRBV19, with TRBD1 matching over 7 bases. This CDR3 contains 13 residues. Trimming took 6 bases from V and 5 from J; bases not matched to a gene: 6. Germline CDR1 LNHDA, CDR2 SQIVND (reference sequence). The CDR3 protein is CASRRQGFETQYF. The CDR3 bases are TGTGCCAGTAGGCGACAGGGTTTTGAGACCCAGTACTTC.

V is TRBV5-1 and J is TRBJ1-6; D unclear. Trimming left V 5 bases short and J 6 bases short, with 15 bases between. Germline assignment: CDR1 SGHRS and CDR2 YFSETQ. CDR3 length: 15 residues. This chain's CDR3 is CASRWTQATNSPLHF. CDR3 DNA sequence: TGCGCCAGCAGGTGGACCCAGGCAACTAATTCACCCCTCCACTTT.

V is TRBV5-1 and J is TRBJ1-6, with a possible D match to TRBD1 (6 bases). The CDR3 covers 14 residues. Trimming took 3 bases from V and 8 from J, leaving 12 bases between them. The germline V gene encodes CDR1 SGHRS and CDR2 YFSETQ. CDR3 in amino acids: CASSSGQPYSPLHF. CDR3 DNA: TGCGCCAGCAGCTCAGGACAGCCCTATTCACCCCTCCACTTT.

The gene calls are TRBV10-3 and TRBJ2-5; D is perhaps TRBD1 (5 bases). Germline V lookup: CDR1 ENHRY, CDR2 SYGVKD. The V gene lost 10 bases and the J gene lost 4 bases, with 16 bases spanning the gap. The CDR3 sequence is 13 residues long. In nucleotides, the CDR3 is TGTGCCACCCAGGGTGGCCCCTTAGAGACCCAGTACTTC. This translates into CATQGGPLETQYF.

V is TRBV10-3 and J is TRBJ1-1, with D uncertain. Trimming removed 7 bases from V and 1 base from J, with 10 bases in between. The CDR3 runs 13 residues. In germline, CDR1 is ENHRY, CDR2 SYGVKD. The CDR3 bases are TGTGCCATCACCGGAGCAGGGAACACTGAAGCTTTCTTT. It encodes CAITGAGNTEAFF.

J is TRBJ2-2 and V is TRBV6-5; tentative D call: TRBD2 (6 bases). The CDR3 runs to 14 residues. V was shortened by 4 bases and J by 5 bases, with 11 bases between the two germline ends. CDR1 and CDR2 from the germline V gene are MNHEY and SVGAGI. The CDR3 loop is CASSFQRVTGELFF. The CDR3, as DNA: TGTGCCAGCAGTTTTCAGCGGGTAACCGGGGAGCTGTTTTTT.

V is TRBV5-1 and J is TRBJ1-2; no firm D call. The CDR3 totals 12 residues. V gave up 0 bases and J gave up 3 bases, with 3 bases separating them. CDR1 is SGHRS, CDR2 YFSETQ, per germline. DNA of the CDR3: TGCGCCAGCAGCTTGGAAGACTATGGCTACACCTTC. Translated: CASSLEDYGYTF.

This clone has a single count. The chain joins TRBV28 to TRBJ2-1; D gene unclear. This CDR3 comprises 13 residues. Germline-derived CDR1 and CDR2 are MDHEN and SYDVKM. The ends were cut back, 6 bases at V and 4 bases at J, with 10 bases in the middle. CDR3 in DNA: TGTGCCAGCAGCCAAGACCGATACAATGAGCAGTTCTTC. Translated: CASSQDRYNEQFF.

The V call is TRBV5-8, the J call TRBJ1-1; 8 positions agree with TRBD1. V lost 7 bases to trimming and J lost 3 bases; unmatched junction nucleotides: 11. The CDR3 loop spans 15 amino acids. Germline V gene sequence: CDR1 SGHTS, CDR2 YDEGEE. CDR3 sequence: CASPSVGQGDTEAFF. CDR3 sequence (DNA): TGTGCCAGCCCCTCCGTAGGACAGGGTGACACTGAAGCTTTCTTT. Drawing the rest from reference TRBV5-8 and TRBJ1-1, the complete variable domain is EAGVTQSPTHLIKTRGQQATLRCSPISGHTSVYWYQQALGLGLQFLLWYDEGEERNRGNFPPRFSGRQFPNYSSELNVNALELEDSALYLCASPSVGQGDTEAFFGQGTRLTVV.

This clone was picked up one time. V is TRBV4-1 and J is TRBJ2-3; D is unresolved. The germline V and J ends were trimmed by 3 bases and 2 bases, with 9 bases remaining between them. The CDR3 contains 14 residues. Germline loops: CDR1 MGHRA, CDR2 YSYEKL. CDR3 coding DNA: TGCGCCAGCAGCCAGGCGGACGCCACAGATACGCAGTATTTT. Its protein is CASSQADATDTQYF.

The chain carries TRBV30 and TRBJ1-1; D is undetermined. CDR1 GTSNPN and CDR2 SVGIG come from the germline V gene (reference sequence). The V end lost 0 bases, the J end lost 4 bases, and 9 bases lay between the germline ends. This CDR3 has 13 amino acids. In DNA, the CDR3 is TGTGCCTGGAGTGTTGCCGGAGGCACTGAAGCTTTCTTT. It yields the protein CAWSVAGGTEAFF.

This clone was detected only once. The chain links TRBV15 to TRBJ2-7; D uncertain. Germline-derived CDR1 and CDR2 are LNHNV and YYDKDF (reference sequence). V was clipped by 9 bases and J by 3 bases, with 21 bases between them. The CDR3 runs 15 residues. The CDR3 sequence: CATMAPGSSVYEQYV. CDR3 coding DNA: TGTGCCACAATGGCCCCGGGCAGTTCGGTCTACGAGCAGTACGTC.

This clone was seen a handful of times. The chain joins TRBV10-2 to TRBJ1-3; D is possibly TRBD1 (6 bases). Trimming pared 8 bases from V and 4 bases from J, leaving 18 bases between. The CDR3 covers 15 residues. Per the germline V gene, CDR1 is WSHSY and CDR2 is SAAADI. Here the CDR3 reads CASWAGTNIGNTIYF. CDR3 coding DNA: TGCGCCAGCTGGGCCGGGACAAACATAGGAAACACCATATATTTT.

The chain uses TRBV7-8 and TRBJ1-5, with D uncertain. CDR1 is SGHVS and CDR2 is FQNEAQ in the germline V gene. V was pared by 5 bases and J by 3 bases, with 11 bases between. The CDR3 consists of 14 residues. The CDR3 loop is CASSRGLNNQPQHF. As DNA, the CDR3 is TGTGCCAGCAGCCGAGGACTGAACAATCAGCCCCAGCATTTT.

V gene TRBV3-1 (or the pseudogene TRBV3-2) combines with J gene TRBJ1-3; TRBD1 agrees at 8 bases. The trim removed 6 bases at V and 4 bases at J, leaving 5 bases unmatched. The CDR3 runs to 14 residues. The germline CDR1 and CDR2 sequences are LGHDT and YNNKEL (reference sequence). CDR3 sequence reads: CASSQTGVGNTIYF. CDR3 in DNA: TGTGCCAGCAGTCAGACAGGGGTCGGAAACACCATATATTTT.